The rows below give T cell receptor beta chains drawn from one sample of a study of T cells in Graves' hyperthyroidism and ophthalmopathy. A single record per CDR3 protein comes from TCRdb applying MiXCR to the multiplex PCR reads. The data contain 250,000 to 300,000 distinct CDR3 sequences, roughly 20% of them singletons. Specimen: blood. The receptors originated from a man between 50 and 59 years old with Graves' ophthalmopathy. Each CDR3 is given with its conserved first and last residue. D genes are given only for firm matches. Only part of the rows carry a size: once, few, many, or a class if the clone is expanded.

clone_size	d_call	j_call	v_call	cdr3_aa	cdr3_nt
-	-	TRBJ1-1	TRBV24-1	CATSDPGHQNTEAFF	TGTGCCACCAGTGACCCGGGACACCAGAACACTGAAGCTTTCTTT
-	TRBD1	TRBJ2-1	TRBV7-2	CASSLVRDRVNEQFF	TGTGCCAGCAGCTTAGTCCGGGACAGGGTCAATGAGCAGTTCTTC
many	-	TRBJ2-7	TRBV5-1	CASSLAIGYEQYF	TGCGCCAGCAGCTTGGCGATAGGATACGAGCAGTACTTC
few	-	TRBJ2-4	TRBV3-1	CASSQGAKNIQYF	TGTGCCAGCAGCCAGGGGGCCAAAAACATTCAGTACTTC
many	-	TRBJ1-2	TRBV6-1	CASSEASTDYYGYTF	TGTGCCAGCAGTGAAGCTTCGACAGATTACTATGGCTACACCTTC
many	-	TRBJ1-1	TRBV28	CASSLIPVNTEAFF	TGTGCCAGCAGTTTAATACCAGTTAACACTGAAGCTTTCTTT
-	TRBD2	TRBJ2-1	TRBV28	CASRRGGSGKGGEQFF	TGTGCCAGCAGGCGGGGAGGTAGCGGGAAAGGGGGTGAGCAGTTCTTC
-	-	TRBJ1-3	TRBV19	CASGQYSGNTIYF	TGTGCCAGCGGACAGTACTCTGGAAACACCATATATTTT
many	TRBD2	TRBJ2-1	TRBV19	CASRSGSSYNEQFF	TGTGCCAGCAGGAGCGGGAGCTCCTACAATGAGCAGTTCTTC
many	-	TRBJ2-3	TRBV5-1	CASSLTTSTDTQYF	TGCGCCAGCAGCTTGACAACTAGCACAGATACGCAGTATTTT
many	TRBD2	TRBJ2-1	TRBV6-1	CASTSGRATAYYNEQFF	TGTGCCAGCACTAGCGGGAGGGCGACGGCCTACTACAATGAGCAGTTCTTC
many	-	TRBJ2-1	TRBV7-2	CASSLVGVGEQFF	TGTGCCAGCAGCTTAGTAGGGGTCGGTGAGCAGTTCTTC
few	-	TRBJ1-6	TRBV5-1	CASSYVQGRHSPLHF	TGCGCCAGCAGCTATGTTCAGGGGCGTCATTCACCCCTCCACTTT
many	TRBD2	TRBJ2-1	TRBV7-2	CASSLGAGGEQFF	TGTGCCAGCAGCTTAGGAGCGGGGGGTGAGCAGTTCTTC
few	-	TRBJ1-2	TRBV28	CASSSVGPPYGYTF	TGTGCCAGCAGCTCGGTGGGACCCCCGTATGGCTACACCTTC
-	-	TRBJ1-5	TRBV6-2/TRBV6-3	CASSYSSGPGQPQHF	TGTGCCAGCAGTTACTCGAGTGGGCCGGGTCAGCCCCAGCATTTT
-	-	TRBJ2-3	TRBV29-1	CSVEPTSKSSTDTQYF	TGCAGCGTTGAACCAACTAGCAAATCTAGCACAGATACGCAGTATTTT
-	-	TRBJ1-6	TRBV13	CASSSRHRGEHSPLHF	TGTGCCAGCAGCTCAAGACACCGGGGTGAACACTCACCCCTCCACTTT
-	TRBD2	TRBJ2-3	TRBV24-1	CATSDLQLASTDTQYF	TGTGCCACCAGTGATTTGCAACTAGCGAGCACAGATACGCAGTATTTT
many	TRBD2	TRBJ2-1	TRBV20-1	CSARGSGRGSYNEQFF	TGCAGTGCTAGGGGTAGCGGGAGGGGCTCCTACAATGAGCAGTTCTTC
-	TRBD2	TRBJ2-1	TRBV7-3	CASSSEREVSRNEQFF	TGTGCCAGCAGCTCCGAGCGGGAGGTATCTCGGAATGAGCAGTTCTTC
few	-	TRBJ2-1	TRBV24-1	CATSDPGQYNEQFF	TGTGCCACCAGTGATCCCGGCCAATACAATGAGCAGTTCTTC
many	-	TRBJ2-7	TRBV20-1	CSARRESSYEQYF	TGCAGTGCTAGACGGGAGAGCTCCTACGAGCAGTACTTC
many	TRBD2	TRBJ2-5	TRBV27	CASSSRTSGSSNREYF	TGTGCCAGCAGTTCCCGGACTAGCGGGAGTTCTAACAGGGAGTACTTC
few	-	TRBJ2-5	TRBV3-1	CAVTRLGIGQETQYF	TGTGCCGTAACTAGGCTGGGGATAGGACAAGAGACCCAGTACTTC
many	-	TRBJ2-1	TRBV6-1	CASLVFSSVSSYNEQFF	TGTGCCAGCTTAGTCTTTTCTAGCGTGAGCTCCTACAATGAGCAGTTCTTC
-	-	TRBJ2-3	TRBV18	CASSPRDDSTDTQYF	TGTGCCAGCTCACCAAGAGACGACAGCACAGATACGCAGTATTTT
-	-	TRBJ1-1	TRBV6-5	CASSYSRPAHTEAFF	TGTGCCAGCAGTTACTCGAGGCCGGCCCACACTGAAGCTTTCTTT
few	TRBD2	TRBJ2-1	TRBV7-2	CASRSRLAGKHNEQFF	TGTGCCAGCCGCTCCCGACTAGCGGGAAAACACAATGAGCAGTTCTTC
few	TRBD2	TRBJ2-7	TRBV11-2	CASKSSGRGYEQYF	TGTGCCAGCAAATCTAGCGGGAGGGGCTACGAGCAGTACTTC
-	TRBD2	TRBJ2-4	TRBV5-1	CASSSALAGGDIQYF	TGCGCCAGCAGCTCTGCCCTAGCGGGAGGGGACATTCAGTACTTC
few	TRBD2	TRBJ2-2	TRBV9	CASTRGGAQNTGELFF	TGTGCCAGCACCCGGGGGGGGGCTCAGAACACCGGGGAGCTGTTTTTT
few	TRBD1	TRBJ2-1	TRBV6-4	CASIPGQGSGLAAYNEQFF	TGTGCCAGCATCCCGGGACAGGGGAGTGGTCTAGCGGCCTACAATGAGCAGTTCTTC
-	TRBD2	TRBJ2-1	TRBV6-5	CASSSRSGTSYNEQFF	TGTGCCAGCAGTTCCCGAAGCGGGACCTCCTACAATGAGCAGTTCTTC
once	TRBD2	TRBJ2-7	TRBV11-2	CASSFPGNGRINEQYF	TGTGCCAGCAGCTTCCCCGGCAACGGGAGGATCAACGAGCAGTACTTC
many	-	TRBJ1-4	TRBV14	CASSQDGRIGEKLFF	TGTGCCAGCAGCCAAGACGGCAGGATCGGGGAAAAACTGTTTTTT
many	TRBD1	TRBJ2-3	TRBV6-1	CASSWTGQTDTQYF	TGTGCCAGCAGTTGGACAGGACAGACAGATACGCAGTATTTT
few	TRBD2	TRBJ2-7	TRBV10-2	CASSEPGASGRAGYEQYF	TGCGCCAGCAGTGAGCCGGGGGCTAGCGGGAGGGCCGGATACGAGCAGTACTTC
many	TRBD1	TRBJ1-6	TRBV5-1	CASSPGGANSPLHF	TGCGCCAGCAGCCCAGGGGGGGCTAATTCACCCCTCCACTTT
-	-	TRBJ1-2	TRBV29-1	CSVDAPGGYTF	TGCAGCGTTGATGCTCCGGGGGGCTACACCTTC
-	-	TRBJ2-3	TRBV6-6	CASSYPGQAGIDTQYF	TGTGCCAGCAGTTACCCCGGACAGGCGGGGATAGATACGCAGTATTTT
-	-	TRBJ1-1	TRBV7-3	CASSSDKNTEAFF	TGTGCCAGCAGCAGCGACAAGAACACTGAAGCTTTCTTT
-	TRBD1	TRBJ2-6	TRBV5-4	CASSGTGLGANVLTF	TGTGCCAGCAGCGGGACAGGACTTGGGGCCAACGTCCTGACTTTC
-	TRBD2	TRBJ2-1	TRBV27	CASSLSSGWERGENEQFF	TGTGCCAGCAGTTTATCTTCCGGTTGGGAGCGGGGGGAGAATGAGCAGTTCTTC
few	TRBD2	TRBJ2-1	TRBV5-5	CASRSGLAGGPGEQFF	TGTGCCAGCAGGTCGGGACTAGCGGGAGGGCCTGGTGAGCAGTTCTTC
many	-	TRBJ1-1	TRBV30	CAWSEAQDTEAFF	TGTGCCTGGAGTGAGGCCCAAGACACTGAAGCTTTCTTT
-	-	TRBJ2-5	TRBV7-3	CASSLVLVKGETQYF	TGTGCCAGCAGCTTGGTGTTAGTGAAAGGAGAGACCCAGTACTTC
-	TRBD1	TRBJ2-2	TRBV5-4	CASSPVDRDRELFF	TGTGCCAGCAGCCCCGTTGACAGGGACCGGGAGCTGTTTTTT
many	-	TRBJ2-5	TRBV15	CATSRDQETQYF	TGTGCCACCAGCAGGGACCAAGAGACCCAGTACTTC
-	-	TRBJ2-3	TRBV18	CASSPRGSEDTQYF	TGTGCCAGCTCACCACGGGGTAGCGAAGATACGCAGTATTTT
-	-	TRBJ2-3	TRBV10-1	CASSDPPKDTQYF	TGCGCCAGCAGTGATCCCCCGAAGGATACGCAGTATTTT
-	-	TRBJ1-1	TRBV19	CASLQGIYGTEAFF	TGTGCCTCGTTACAGGGTATCTACGGCACTGAAGCTTTCTTT
many	TRBD1	TRBJ2-7	TRBV28	CASSPGQGTYEQYF	TGTGCCAGCAGTCCAGGACAGGGCACCTACGAGCAGTACTTC
-	-	TRBJ2-3	TRBV7-6	CASSSRRTDTQYF	TGTGCCAGCAGCTCGCGCCGGACAGATACGCAGTATTTT
-	-	TRBJ2-2	TRBV5-1	CASSSVSGEPFF	TGCGCCAGCAGCTCGGTGTCCGGGGAGCCGTTTTTT